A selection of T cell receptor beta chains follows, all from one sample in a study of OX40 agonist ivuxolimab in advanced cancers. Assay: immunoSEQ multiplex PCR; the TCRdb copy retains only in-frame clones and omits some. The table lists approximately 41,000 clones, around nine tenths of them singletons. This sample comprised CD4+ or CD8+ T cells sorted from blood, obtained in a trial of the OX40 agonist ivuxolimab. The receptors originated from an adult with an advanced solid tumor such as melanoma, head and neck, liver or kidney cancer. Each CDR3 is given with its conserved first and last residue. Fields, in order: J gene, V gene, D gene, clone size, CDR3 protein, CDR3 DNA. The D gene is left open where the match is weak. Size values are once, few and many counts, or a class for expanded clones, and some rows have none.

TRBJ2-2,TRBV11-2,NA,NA,CASSFQGGTGELFF,TGTGCCAGCAGCTTTCAGGGGGGGACCGGGGAGCTGTTTTTT
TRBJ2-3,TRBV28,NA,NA,CASTTSTDTQYF,TGTGCCAGCACGACTAGCACAGATACGCAGTATTTT
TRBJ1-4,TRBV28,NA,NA,CASTRQKSNEKLFF,TGTGCCAGCACCCGACAGAAGAGTAATGAAAAACTGTTTTTT
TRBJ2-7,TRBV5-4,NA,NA,CASSFGTLLYEQYF,TGTGCCAGCAGCTTCGGGACTCTACTCTACGAGCAGTACTTC
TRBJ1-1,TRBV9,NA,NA,CASSVEIGNTEAFF,TGTGCCAGCAGCGTAGAAATTGGGAACACTGAAGCTTTCTTT
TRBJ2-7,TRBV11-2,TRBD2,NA,CASTQRSGLADFYEQYF,TGTGCCAGCACACAACGATCGGGACTAGCGGACTTCTACGAGCAGTACTTC
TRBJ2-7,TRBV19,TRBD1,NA,CASSMTGGYEQYF,TGTGCCAGTAGTATGACAGGGGGCTACGAGCAGTACTTC
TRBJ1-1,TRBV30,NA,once,CAWSVLNTEAFF,TGTGCCTGGAGTGTGTTGAACACTGAAGCTTTCTTT
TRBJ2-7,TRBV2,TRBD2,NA,CASKKQGTSGSYEQYF,TGTGCCAGCAAAAAACAAGGGACTAGCGGTTCCTACGAGCAGTACTTC
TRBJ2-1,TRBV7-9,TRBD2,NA,CASSPLAGGYNEQFF,TGTGCCAGCAGCCCATTAGCGGGGGGGTACAATGAGCAGTTCTTC